These 30 T cell receptor beta chains were all obtained from the same sample, sequenced in a study of CD8 T cell repertoires and HIV-1 epitope variants. Sequencing used immunoSEQ multiplex PCR; TCRdb keeps in-frame clones, though not all of them. The sample shows a few thousand clones, approximately 70% of them seen only once. What these receptors recognize is not known. Sequencing was carried out using cultured CD8+ T cells derived from PBMCs. The receptors were gathered from a male donor with HIV.

This clone was seen once. This chain connects TRBV6-5 to TRBJ2-3; 8 bases fit TRBD1. Germline V gives CDR1 MNHEY, CDR2 SVGAGI. The trim removed 5 bases at V and 3 bases at J, leaving 4 bases unmatched. The CDR3 length is 14 residues. The CDR3: CASSGTGGTDTQYF. CDR3 DNA: TGTGCCAGCAGTGGGACAGGCGGGACAGATACGCAGTATTTT.

In its sample, this clone was seen a few times. The chain carries TRBV7-6 and TRBJ2-2; D is ambiguous. The V and J ends lost 2 bases and 7 bases respectively, with 8 bases between them. Germline V lookup: CDR1 SGHVS, CDR2 FNYEAQ. The CDR3 is 13 amino acids. CDR3 sequence reads: CASSLNTGGELFF. In DNA, the CDR3 is TGTGCCAGCAGCTTAAATACGGGCGGGGAGCTGTTTTTT.

The chain carries TRBV19 and TRBJ2-1; 11 nucleotides line up with TRBD2. Germline lookup yields CDR1 LNHDA and CDR2 SQIVND (reference sequence). The CDR3 is 15 residues long. The trim removed 4 bases at V and 4 bases at J, leaving 3 bases unmatched. CDR3 nucleotide sequence: TGTGCCAGTAGTACCGGGACTAGCGGATACAATGAGCAGTTCTTC. It is translated as CASSTGTSGYNEQFF.

The V gene is TRBV5-6, the J gene TRBJ2-1, with D uncertain. The CDR3 is 14 amino acids. Trimming took off 2 bases at V and 1 base at J, with 7 bases between the two ends. CDR1 SGHDT and CDR2 YYEEEE come from the germline V gene. The CDR3 here is CASSFAQSYNEQFF. CDR3 in DNA: TGTGCCAGCAGCTTCGCACAGTCCTACAATGAGCAGTTCTTC.

The rearrangement links TRBV30 to TRBJ2-5; 14 nucleotides align to TRBD2. Germline CDR1 and CDR2: GTSNPN and SVGIG (reference sequence). Trimming took 0 bases from V and 4 from J; bases not matched to a gene: 10. This CDR3 has 18 residues. CDR3 coding DNA: TGTGCCTGGAGTGTATACCTCGGGACTAGCGGGGGTGGAGAGACCCAGTACTTC. Translated, it gives CAWSVYLGTSGGGETQYF.

The chain combines TRBV4-1 with TRBJ2-7; 7 bases agree with TRBD2. The CDR3 runs to 15 residues. Germline lookup yields CDR1 MGHRA and CDR2 YSYEKL. V dropped 1 base and J dropped 1; count of bases not matched to a gene: 4. DNA of the CDR3: TGCGCCAGCAGCCAAGGAGCGGGGAGTTCCTACGAGCAGTACTTC. This encodes CASSQGAGSSYEQYF.

V is TRBV6-5 and J is TRBJ1-1; the match to TRBD1 covers 7 bases. The junction had 1 base not matched to a gene; V was cut back by 2 bases and J by 4 bases. This CDR3 has 13 amino acids. Per germline, CDR1 MNHEY and CDR2 SVGAGI. CDR3 in DNA: TGTGCCAGCAGTTACGAGGGGGCCACTGAAGCTTTCTTT. Translation: CASSYEGATEAFF.

This clone was counted only a few times. The chain recombines TRBV7-9 with TRBJ2-7, with 12 bases lining up with TRBD2. J gave up 2 bases and V 4 bases, and 3 bases lay outside the gene matches. Germline V gives CDR1 SEHNR, CDR2 FQNEAQ (reference sequence). This CDR3 comprises 15 residues. CDR3 nucleotide sequence: TGTGCCAGCAGCTGGCCTAGCGGGGGGGCCTACGAGCAGTACTTC. It yields the protein CASSWPSGGAYEQYF.

The chain uses TRBV19 and TRBJ1-1; D is uncertain. CDR1 is LNHDA, CDR2 SQIVND, per germline (reference sequence). This CDR3 region has 11 residues. Trimming stripped 6 bases from V and 4 bases from J, with 6 bases between. CDR3 nucleotide sequence: TGTGCCAGTAGCGGGAGCACTGAAGCTTTCTTT. Its translation is CASSGSTEAFF.

In DNA form, the CDR3 reads TGTGCCAGCAGCTTGGATGGCACCGGGGGAGTGCGCTCCTACGAGCAGTACTTC. This encodes CASSLDGTGGVRSYEQYF. The V gene is TRBV5-6, the J gene TRBJ2-7, with a weak D call TRBD2 (6 bases). The germline V gene has CDR1 SGHDT and CDR2 YYEEEE. The CDR3 contains 18 residues. V was trimmed by 0 bases and J by 0 bases, leaving 19 bases between them.

This sequence joins TRBV7-3 and TRBJ1-3; D gene uncertain. V lost 0 bases to trimming and J lost 0 bases, with 12 bases between them. CDR1 is SGHTA, CDR2 FQGTGA, per germline. CDR3 length equals 17 residues. The CDR3 is CASSLTGQTSSGNTIYF. In nucleotides, the CDR3 is TGTGCCAGCAGCTTAACCGGTCAGACAAGCTCTGGAAACACCATATATTTT. The variable domain in full, completed from reference TRBV7-3 and TRBJ1-3, reads GAGVSQTPSNKVTEKGKYVELRCDPISGHTALYWYRQSLGQGPEFLIYFQGTGAADDSGLPNDRFFAVRPEGSVSTLKIQRTERGDSAVYLCASSLTGQTSSGNTIYFGEGSWLTVV.

In DNA form, the CDR3 reads TGTGCCAGCAGCGGAAGGACAGAGTACCAAGAGACCCAGTACTTC. Translating it yields CASSGRTEYQETQYF. This chain links TRBV11-2 with TRBJ2-5, with D perhaps matching TRBD1 (6 bases). Germline V gives CDR1 SGHAT, CDR2 FQNNGV. Trimming left V 5 bases short and J 0 bases short, with 13 bases between. The CDR3 contains 15 residues.

For the CDR3, the DNA is TGTGCCATCAACGGAGGGTCTGGAAACACCATATATTTT. Translating it yields CAINGGSGNTIYF. The chain has TRBV10-3 and TRBJ1-3; D uncertain. In germline, CDR1 is ENHRY, CDR2 SYGVKD. The germline V and J ends were trimmed by 7 bases and 1 base, with 8 bases remaining between them. This CDR3 spans 13 amino acids.

The chain combines TRBV28 with TRBJ2-3; D not resolved. The CDR3 contains 12 residues. CDR1 is MDHEN, CDR2 SYDVKM, per germline. With 5 bases removed from V and 5 bases from J, the gap between germline ends came to 8 bases. The CDR3 protein is CASSQTVDTQYF. Here the CDR3 DNA reads TGTGCCAGCAGTCAGACTGTAGATACGCAGTATTTT. The variable domain in full, with the rest retrieved from reference TRBV28 and TRBJ2-3, is DVKVTQSSRYLVKRTGEKVFLECVQDMDHENMFWYRQDPGLGLRLIYFSYDVKMKEKGDIPEGYSVSREKKERFSLILESASTNQTSMYLCASSQTVDTQYFGPGTRLTVL.

This chain joins TRBV11-1 and TRBJ2-1; D is possibly TRBD2 (6 bases). CDR1 and CDR2 from the germline V gene are SGHAT and FQDESV (reference sequence). Trimming cost V 0 bases and J 7 bases, with 13 bases left between them. The CDR3 runs 15 residues. The DNA of the CDR3 is TGTGCCAGCAGCTTAGCTAGGCTAGCGAGGAATGAGCAGTTCTTC. As protein: CASSLARLARNEQFF.

The J gene is TRBJ1-5, the V gene TRBV5-1; 10 bases map to TRBD1. In germline, CDR1 is SGHRS, CDR2 YFSETQ. This CDR3 contains 23 residues. J was trimmed by 3 bases and V by 2 bases; bases with no gene match: 26. The CDR3 sequence is CASSLDPAEGTGDSLSPNQPQHF. CDR3 nucleotide sequence: TGCGCCAGCAGCTTAGACCCGGCTGAAGGGACAGGGGATTCCCTTAGTCCCAATCAGCCCCAGCATTTT.

This clone showed up just a few times. This chain connects TRBV19 to TRBJ1-1; 7 positions agree with TRBD1. From germline, CDR1 is LNHDA and CDR2 SQIVND (reference sequence). This CDR3 has 14 residues. V was pared by 3 bases and J by 3 bases, with 4 bases of the junction left unmatched. The CDR3 protein is CASSIGRGDTEAFF. DNA for the CDR3: TGTGCCAGTAGTATCGGCAGGGGGGACACTGAAGCTTTCTTT.

About this clone: A read error may produce the germline difference seen at one junction end. This chain uses TRBV5-5 with TRBJ1-2, with D uncertain. Germline-derived CDR1 and CDR2 are SGHKS and YYEKEE (reference sequence). CDR3 length equals 16 residues. CDR3 bases: TGCGCCAGCAGCCAAGATCCCGTCGAACTCGACTATGGCTACACCTTC. This sequence encodes CASSQDPVELDYGYTF.

The rearrangement joins TRBV14 to TRBJ2-7, with no clear D. V was clipped by 0 bases and J by 3 bases, with 3 bases between them. The CDR3 extends over 12 amino acids. Germline loops: CDR1 SGHDN, CDR2 FVKESK. This chain's CDR3 is CASSQDLYEQYF. CDR3 nucleotides: TGTGCCAGCAGCCAAGACCTCTACGAGCAGTACTTC. The full variable domain, its missing parts supplied by reference TRBV14 and TRBJ2-7, is EAGVTQFPSHSVIEKGQTVTLRCDPISGHDNLYWYRRVMGKEIKFLLHFVKESKQDESGMPNNRFLAERTGGTYSTLKVQPAELEDSGVYFCASSQDLYEQYFGPGTRLTVT.

The rearrangement joins TRBV28 to TRBJ2-3; 13 bases fit TRBD2. The germline V gene encodes CDR1 MDHEN and CDR2 SYDVKM. V dropped 1 base and J dropped 0; count of bases not matched to a gene: 4. The CDR3 spans 18 residues. The CDR3 DNA follows: TGTGCCAGCAGTTTATCACTAGCGGGGGGGCCGAGCACAGATACGCAGTATTTT. This codes for CASSLSLAGGPSTDTQYF. Together with reference TRBV28 and TRBJ2-3, the CDR3 gives the full variable domain: DVKVTQSSRYLVKRTGEKVFLECVQDMDHENMFWYRQDPGLGLRLIYFSYDVKMKEKGDIPEGYSVSREKKERFSLILESASTNQTSMYLCASSLSLAGGPSTDTQYFGPGTRLTVL.

This clone was seen once. The junction departs from germline at one end; a sequencing error may be responsible. The chain recombines TRBV28 with TRBJ2-2; D not resolved. The CDR3 runs to 15 residues. The V gene's germline CDR1 is MDHEN and CDR2 SYDVKM. The CDR3 DNA follows: TGTGCCAGCAGCCTAACTCGTGGGAACGCCGGGGAGCTGTTTTTT. Translating it yields CASSLTRGNAGELFF.

The chain is built from TRBV9 and TRBJ1-1; D gene unclear. The CDR3 extends over 15 amino acids. V lost 3 bases, J lost 0 bases, and 12 bases lay in between. Germline V gives CDR1 SGDLS, CDR2 YYNGEE. The CDR3 coding sequence is TGTGCCAGCAGCGCCGGGGAGATTTTGAACACTGAAGCTTTCTTT. It translates to CASSAGEILNTEAFF.

V gene TRBV18 combines with J gene TRBJ2-5, with 9 bases identical to TRBD1. V trimming: 6 bases; J trimming: 5 bases; junction bases outside the gene matches: 4. Germline V gives CDR1 KGHSH, CDR2 LQKENI. This CDR3 is 13 amino acids long. The CDR3 DNA follows: TGTGCCAGCTCCCCGGGACAGGGTGAGACCCAGTACTTC. It is translated as CASSPGQGETQYF.

V gene TRBV5-8 combines with J gene TRBJ2-7; TRBD1 aligns across 9 bases. Germline lookup yields CDR1 SGHTS and CDR2 YDEGEE. The V gene end was trimmed by 2 bases and the J gene end by 6 bases; junction bases not matched to a gene: 6. This CDR3 is built from 14 residues. CDR3 in DNA: TGTGCCAGCAGCTTCCGGTCACAGGGGGCCGAGCAGTACTTC. Translated, it gives CASSFRSQGAEQYF.

The V and J genes are TRBV6-6 and TRBJ2-3, with no clear D. The length of the CDR3 is 12 residues. The germline V gene encodes CDR1 MNHNY and CDR2 SVGAGI (reference sequence). Trimming took 6 bases from V and 2 from J, leaving 6 bases between them. The CDR3 nucleotides are TGTGCCAGCAGGCGGTTCACAGATACGCAGTATTTT. Translation gives CASRRFTDTQYF.

In the case of this clone: An end of the junction differs from the germline gene, which may be a read error. The CDR3 DNA reads as TGCAGCGCTGAAAAGGGGATGGACTATGGCTACACCTTC. This encodes CSAEKGMDYGYTF. The chain carries TRBV29-1 and TRBJ1-2, with D tentatively TRBD1 (5 bases). The CDR3 is made up of 13 amino acids. Germline values: CDR1 SQVTM, CDR2 ANQGSEA.

The table lists this clone with a few counts. The chain employs TRBV19 and TRBJ2-1; D is uncertain. From germline, CDR1 is LNHDA and CDR2 SQIVND (reference sequence). There are 11 residues in the CDR3. V lost 3 bases and J lost 8, with 5 bases in between. The CDR3 nucleotides are TGTGCCAGTAGTATGTGGGATGAGCAGTTCTTC. This codes for CASSMWDEQFF.

This clone was detected a few times. The chain employs TRBV7-2 and TRBJ2-4; TRBD2 matches at 13 bases. V gave up 3 bases and J gave up 7 bases; unmatched junction bases: 9. Per germline, CDR1 SGHTA and CDR2 FQGNSA. This CDR3 spans 17 amino acids. CDR3 bases: TGTGCCAGCAGCTTGCCGGGACTAGCGGGATCGGGGAACATTCAGTACTTC. Protein sequence: CASSLPGLAGSGNIQYF.

The sample holds a few counts of this clone. The DNA of the CDR3 is TGTGCCAGCAGTCCCAGCGGGGGGGCCGCCGATACGCAGTATTTT. Translating gives CASSPSGGAADTQYF. The V call is TRBV27, the J call TRBJ2-3, with TRBD2 matching 10 bases. The CDR3 consists of 15 residues. CDR1 and CDR2 from the germline V gene are MNHEY and SMNVEV (reference sequence). V was clipped by 5 bases and J by 6 bases; unmatched bases: 8.

The V gene is TRBV28, the J gene TRBJ2-7; D perhaps matches TRBD1 (6 bases). This CDR3 spans 16 amino acids. Between the trimmed V and J ends, which lost 5 bases and 1 base, there was a span of 18 bases. Per the germline V gene, CDR1 is MDHEN and CDR2 is SYDVKM. CDR3 in DNA: TGTGCCAGCAGTCCAACCCTTCGACAGGTTTCCTACGAGCAGTACTTC. Translated, it gives CASSPTLRQVSYEQYF.